A single T cell receptor beta chain is shown here with its context. Its antigen is still unknown. PCR used 60 Vbeta primers and 13 Jbeta primers. The data were produced by immunoSEQ multiplex PCR, yet TCRdb's version contains in-frame clones alone and is incomplete. This repertoire shows some 150,000 clones, about 85% found once; its top ten account for approximately 8%. This record comes from a study of cytomegalovirus exposure and HLA in healthy donors. Study-level information: An earlier analysis found around 120 million unique TCR beta sequences from around 180 million T cells.

Study results and limitations: Published work reported that the classifier diagnosed cytomegalovirus status with high specificity and sensitivity. Rates of TCR association differed by HLA locus in a later analysis, with DRB1 highest and HLA-C lowest.

CDR1 SGDLS and CDR2 YYNGEE come from the germline V gene. The V gene lost 0 bases and the J gene lost 0 bases, with 12 bases spanning the gap. The CDR3 is made up of 17 amino acids. The V call is TRBV9, the J call TRBJ2-2; D call uncertain. The specimen sequenced was PBMCs. The receptor comes from a man younger than 45 in good health and CMV-seropositive. CDR3 DNA sequence: TGTGCCAGCAGCGTAGTATCACAGCTCGCGAACACCGGGGAGCTGTTTTTT. Translated: CASSVVSQLANTGELFF.